This TCR beta chain originates from a study of CD8 T cells in Susac syndrome. CD8+ and CD4+ blood T cells underwent TCR beta sequencing. CDR1 is SGHRS and CDR2 is YFSETQ in the germline V gene. V lost 4 bases, J lost 2 bases, and 5 bases lay in between. The length of the CDR3 is 12 residues. cDNA came from approximately 0.5 to 1 ug RNA primed by random hexamers. An immunoSEQ multiplex PCR amplified TCR beta CDR3 over 54 Vbeta and 13 Jbeta. TCRdb re-analysed the immunoSEQ multiplex PCR reads in MiXCR, keeping a single row per CDR3 protein. The sample lists some 260,000 distinct CDR3 sequences; around 93% were seen once.

J is TRBJ2-3 and V is TRBV5-1; D not certain. This receptor was obtained from a human donor with multiple sclerosis. The sequencing sample was made of CD4+ T cells from PBMCs. The CDR3, as DNA: TGCGCCAGCAGCGAAACCACAGATACGCAGTATTTT. It translates to CASSETTDTQYF.